This T cell receptor beta chain was documented in a study of blood T cell repertoires in COVID-19. Study summary: Acute and convalescent COVID-19 samples came from the United States, Italy and Spain. PBMCs, B-cell-depleted T cells, or T cells provided the cDNA or gDNA that made up the material.

Trimming cost V 3 bases and J 5 bases; bases outside gene matches: 11. Germline CDR1 reads LGHDT; CDR2 reads YNNKEL (reference sequence). This CDR3 has 16 residues. Study processing details: Amplification with reference gene primers provided the estimates of nucleated cell counts. Profiling relied on immunoSEQ multiplex PCR, and the TCRdb table lists in-frame clones only, not all of them. D and trimming were read from the DNA, whereas the V and J calls and clone size are those reported in that table. Seen here are approximately 220,000 clones, 65% to 85% observed once, and the top ten hold roughly 2.3%.

The J gene is TRBJ2-7, the V gene TRBV3-1 (or the pseudogene TRBV3-2); 9 nucleotides match TRBD1. The sequenced material came from peripheral blood. The clonotype originates from a woman aged 60-75 years with acute or convalescent COVID-19. As DNA, the CDR3 is TGTGCCAGCAGCCATTACACCGGGACAGGGACAAACGAGCAGTACTTC. Protein: CASSHYTGTGTNEQYF.